A single sample is the source of the 15 T cell receptor beta chains below, sequenced in a study of blood T cell repertoires in COVID-19. Assay used: immunoSEQ multiplex PCR; TCRdb lists only in-frame clones, some missing. This sample carries 200,000 to 300,000 clones, approximately 85% of them seen once, and the ten largest clones take more than 9%. The sample taken for sequencing was peripheral blood. The receptors stem from a man older than 75 with acute or convalescent COVID-19.

The CDR3 DNA reads as TGTGCCAGCAGGCAGGACAGACGGAATGAAAAACTGTTTTTT. This translates into CASRQDRRNEKLFF. The V and J genes are TRBV28 and TRBJ1-4, with D perhaps TRBD1 (6 bases). Trimming pared 6 bases from V and 5 bases from J, leaving 13 bases between. The CDR3 has 14 residues. From germline, CDR1 is MDHEN and CDR2 SYDVKM.

The rearrangement joins TRBV19 to TRBJ1-3, with D perhaps TRBD1 (6 bases). Germline V gene sequence: CDR1 LNHDA, CDR2 SQIVND (reference sequence). The V gene lost 7 bases and the J gene lost 7 bases, with 23 bases spanning the gap. The CDR3 is made up of 16 amino acids. CDR3 region: CASTTAFLQGRNTIYF. The CDR3 DNA reads as TGTGCCAGTACCACCGCCTTCTTACAGGGTCGGAACACCATATATTTT.

The gene calls are TRBV2 and TRBJ2-2; D is perhaps TRBD2 (6 bases). CDR1 SNHLY and CDR2 FYNNEI come from the germline V gene. The V gene lost 7 bases and the J gene lost 4 bases, with 16 bases spanning the gap. The CDR3 has 15 residues. The CDR3 bases are TGTGCCAGCAAGGCGGGAAGTTTGAGCACCGGGGAGCTGTTTTTT. This codes for CASKAGSLSTGELFF.

This chain connects TRBV19 to TRBJ2-1; 10 nucleotides match TRBD2. The CDR3 runs to 15 residues. Germline assignment: CDR1 LNHDA and CDR2 SQIVND (reference sequence). After removal of 2 bases from V and 7 bases from J, the junction contained 5 bases not matched to a gene. CDR3: CASSITGLASNEQFF. The CDR3 bases are TGTGCCAGTAGTATAACGGGACTAGCGTCGAATGAGCAGTTCTTC.

This clone was recorded only once. CDR3 coding DNA: TGTGCCAGCAGCGACATTATACTAGCGGGAGAGCCAGATACGCAGTATTTT. This codes for CASSDIILAGEPDTQYF. The chain employs TRBV2 and TRBJ2-3, with TRBD2 matching 11 bases. This CDR3 is 17 amino acids long. Trimming at V came to 6 bases and at J to 4 bases, leaving 12 bases not matched to a gene. Germline V gives CDR1 SNHLY, CDR2 FYNNEI. The full variable domain, in which reference TRBV2 and TRBJ2-3 provide the parts outside the CDR3, is EPEVTQTPSHQVTQMGQEVILRCVPISNHLYFYWYRQILGQKVEFLVSFYNNEISEKSEIFDDQFSVERPDGSNFTLKIRSTKLEDSAMYFCASSDIILAGEPDTQYFGPGTRLTVL.

CDR3 DNA sequence: TGTGCCAGCTTTCTTACAGGGACGGCTGAAGCTTTCTTT. The encoded protein is CASFLTGTAEAFF. V gene TRBV18 combines with J gene TRBJ1-1; D is perhaps TRBD1 (6 bases). Trimming took off 7 bases at V and 6 bases at J, with 15 bases between the two ends. Germline CDR1 KGHSH, CDR2 LQKENI. This CDR3 has 13 residues.

The chain carries TRBV2 and TRBJ2-7; 7 positions match TRBD2. There are 13 residues in the CDR3. From germline, CDR1 is SNHLY and CDR2 FYNNEI. The V segment lost 5 bases and the J segment 3 bases; nucleotides outside the gene matches: 4. The CDR3 loop is CASSYTGGYEQYF. For the CDR3, the DNA is TGTGCCAGCAGTTACACGGGAGGCTACGAGCAGTACTTC.

J is TRBJ1-2 and V is TRBV29-1, with D perhaps matching TRBD1 (6 bases). Germline CDR1 and CDR2: SQVTM and ANQGSEA. The germline V and J ends were trimmed by 7 bases and 0 bases, with 12 bases remaining between them. The CDR3 sequence is 13 residues long. The CDR3 is CSAPTGANYGYTF. The CDR3 nucleotides read TGCAGCGCCCCGACAGGAGCTAACTATGGCTACACCTTC.

As DNA, the CDR3 is TGTGCCAGCAAACTAGCGGGCGAGCAGTACTTC. As protein: CASKLAGEQYF. The chain has TRBV27 and TRBJ2-7; TRBD2 agrees at 9 bases. Germline CDR1 MNHEY, CDR2 SMNVEV (reference sequence). The V and J ends lost 7 bases and 6 bases, in that order; junction bases with no gene match: 1. The CDR3 has 11 amino acids.

J is TRBJ1-4 and V is TRBV28; 9 nucleotides line up with TRBD1. After removal of 6 bases from V and 7 bases from J, the junction contained 9 bases not matched to a gene. The CDR3 covers 15 residues. The germline V gene has CDR1 MDHEN and CDR2 SYDVKM. CDR3 DNA sequence: TGTGCCAGCAGCCACGCGGGACAGGGTGTTGAAAAACTGTTTTTT. It specifies CASSHAGQGVEKLFF.

The chain is built from TRBV18 and TRBJ1-6, with TRBD1 matching over 7 bases. This CDR3 has 15 residues. Germline V gene data show CDR1 as KGHSH and CDR2 as LQKENI. The ends lost 2 bases at V and 7 bases at J; junction bases unmatched: 5. CDR3 nucleotides: TGTGCCAGCTCACCAGCCGGGACAGAGAATTCACCCCTCCACTTT. Translated, it gives CASSPAGTENSPLHF.

This chain connects TRBV25-1 to TRBJ1-1, with 7 bases that match TRBD1. Germline CDR1 reads MGHDK; CDR2 reads SYGVNS. V lost 9 bases and J lost 5; bases outside the gene matches: 9. The CDR3 extends over 13 amino acids. The CDR3 reads CASSRTGHTEAFF. The CDR3 bases are TGTGCCAGTAGTCGGACAGGACATACTGAAGCTTTCTTT.

CDR3 nucleotides: TGCGCCAGCAGCTTGGCGGCAGGGGGCTCGTACAATGAGCAGTTCTTC. Its translation is CASSLAAGGSYNEQFF. V usage is TRBV5-1 and J usage is TRBJ2-1; 8 bases match TRBD1. Germline V gene lookup returns CDR1 SGHRS and CDR2 YFSETQ. The CDR3 is made up of 16 amino acids. V gave up 0 bases and J gave up 4 bases; unmatched junction bases: 6.

This clone was observed a few times. This CDR3 reads CASSFWLADRNEKLFF. In DNA form, the CDR3 reads TGTGCCAGCAGCTTCTGGCTCGCGGACAGAAATGAAAAACTGTTTTTT. V gene TRBV7-8 combines with J gene TRBJ1-4; the D gene is possibly TRBD1 (6 bases). This CDR3 contains 16 residues. V lost 3 bases and J lost 5, with 16 bases in between. Germline loops: CDR1 SGHVS, CDR2 FQNEAQ.

This clone appeared a single time. The J gene is TRBJ1-4, the V gene TRBV10-3; D is unclear. The V gene lost 4 bases and the J gene lost 4 bases, with 7 bases spanning the gap. The CDR3 totals 13 residues. Germline V lookup: CDR1 ENHRY, CDR2 SYGVKD. In DNA, the CDR3 is TGTGCCATCAGTGGAGGCATTAATGAAAAACTGTTTTTT. Translated, it gives CAISGGINEKLFF.